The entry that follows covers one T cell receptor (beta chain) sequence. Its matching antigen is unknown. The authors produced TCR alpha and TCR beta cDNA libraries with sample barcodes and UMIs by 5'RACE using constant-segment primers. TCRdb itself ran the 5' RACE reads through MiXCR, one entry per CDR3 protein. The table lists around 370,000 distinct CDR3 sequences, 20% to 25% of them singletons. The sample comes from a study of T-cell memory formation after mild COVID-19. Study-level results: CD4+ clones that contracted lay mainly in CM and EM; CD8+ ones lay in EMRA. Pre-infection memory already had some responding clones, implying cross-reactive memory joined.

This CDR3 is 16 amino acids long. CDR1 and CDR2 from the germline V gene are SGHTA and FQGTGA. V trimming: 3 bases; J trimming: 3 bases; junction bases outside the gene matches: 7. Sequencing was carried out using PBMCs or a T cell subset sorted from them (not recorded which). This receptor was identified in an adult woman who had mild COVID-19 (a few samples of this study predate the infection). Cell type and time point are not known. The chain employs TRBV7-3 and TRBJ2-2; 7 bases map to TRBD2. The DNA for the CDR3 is TGTGCCAGCAGCTTCCGCCGGGACTATTACACCGGGGAGCTGTTTTTT. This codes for CASSFRRDYYTGELFF.